The 7 T cell receptor beta chains below all came from one sample that was sequenced in a study of CD8 T cells in ankylosing spondylitis. TCRdb used MiXCR to reprocess the 5' RACE reads, holding one entry per CDR3 protein. The sample lists over 100,000 distinct CDR3 sequences, more than 9.5% seen once, with 4.1% in the top ten. Sequenced: blood, either unsorted or a sorted T cell fraction (not recorded which). The receptors were sampled from a female donor with ankylosing spondylitis or in good health (not recorded which).

The chain links TRBV5-1 to TRBJ2-7, with 8 positions matching TRBD1. Germline trimming cut 4 bases from V and 4 bases from J; bases unmatched to any gene: 7. The germline gives CDR1 SGHRS, CDR2 YFSETQ. CDR3 length: 14 residues. For the CDR3, the DNA is TGCGCCAGCAGCCCAGGGGGCGTTACTTACGAGCAGTACTTC. It codes for CASSPGGVTYEQYF.

This clonotype was detected only a few times. Written as DNA, the CDR3 is TGTGCCTGGAGTCGGACTGGGGGGGGCTACGAGCAGTACTTC. As protein: CAWSRTGGGYEQYF. J is TRBJ2-7 and V is TRBV30; 7 bases fit TRBD2. This CDR3 is built from 14 residues. Germline CDR1 reads GTSNPN; CDR2 reads SVGIG (reference sequence). V lost 2 bases to trimming and J lost 3 bases; unmatched junction nucleotides: 7.

This clonotype was picked up many times. The rearrangement uses TRBV30 and TRBJ2-2, with 7 bases lining up with TRBD1. Trimming took 4 bases from V and 1 from J; bases not matched to a gene: 6. The length of the CDR3 is 15 residues. The V gene's germline CDR1 is GTSNPN and CDR2 SVGIG (reference sequence). CDR3 coding DNA: TGTGCCTGGAAGGGGGCGAGATGGAACACCGGGGAGCTGTTTTTT. Protein: CAWKGARWNTGELFF.

This CDR3 is CASSQFGTSSHEQYF. The CDR3 bases are TGTGCCAGCAGCCAATTCGGGACTTCTTCGCACGAGCAGTACTTC. V usage is TRBV3-1 and J usage is TRBJ2-7; D is possibly TRBD2 (6 bases). Germline-derived CDR1 and CDR2 are LGHDT and YNNKEL (reference sequence). V lost 2 bases and J 5 bases, leaving 16 bases between the germline ends. The CDR3 has 15 residues.

This clonotype was detected many times. The CDR3 DNA reads TGTGCCAGCAGCAAAGAGGGGAAGCGGGAGAACACAGATACGCAGTATTTT. Translation gives CASSKEGKRENTDTQYF. This chain connects TRBV21-1 to TRBJ2-3; the D segment call TRBD2 is taken from the table without a DNA check. TRBV21-1 is assigned pseudogene status. The CDR3 contains 17 residues.

In this sample, this clonotype turned up many times. The chain carries TRBV20-1 and TRBJ1-2; a possible D gene is TRBD1 (5 bases). Germline CDR1 and CDR2: DFQATT and SNEGSKA (reference sequence). The CDR3 consists of 13 residues. The V end lost 5 bases, the J end lost 4 bases, and 14 bases lay between the germline ends. The CDR3 loop reads CSASFPGGYGYTF. The CDR3 nucleotides read TGCAGTGCTTCCTTCCCTGGGGGCTATGGCTACACCTTC.

This clonotype showed up many times. The rearrangement joins TRBV3-1 to TRBJ2-1, with 7 bases identical to TRBD2. Trimming took 1 base from V and 7 from J; bases not matched to a gene: 1. Germline CDR1 and CDR2: LGHDT and YNNKEL (reference sequence). The CDR3 spans 13 residues. CDR3 coding DNA: TGTGCCAGCAGCCAAGGGCGGGAGAATGAGCAGTTCTTC. It codes for CASSQGRENEQFF.